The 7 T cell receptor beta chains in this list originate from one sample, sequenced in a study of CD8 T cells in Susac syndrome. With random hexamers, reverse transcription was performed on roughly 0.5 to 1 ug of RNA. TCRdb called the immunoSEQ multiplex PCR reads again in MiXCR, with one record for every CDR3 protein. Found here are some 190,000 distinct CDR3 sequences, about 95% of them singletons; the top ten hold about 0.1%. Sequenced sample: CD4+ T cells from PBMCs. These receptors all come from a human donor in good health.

The CDR3 reads CASSSTSGGVSDTQYF. Written as DNA, the CDR3 is TGTGCCAGCAGCTCGACTAGCGGGGGCGTTTCGGATACGCAGTATTTT. This chain connects TRBV5-4 to TRBJ2-3, with TRBD2 matching 12 bases. V was pared by 3 bases and J by 6 bases, with 8 bases of the junction left unmatched. Germline V lookup: CDR1 SGHNT, CDR2 YYREEE (reference sequence). The CDR3 totals 16 residues.

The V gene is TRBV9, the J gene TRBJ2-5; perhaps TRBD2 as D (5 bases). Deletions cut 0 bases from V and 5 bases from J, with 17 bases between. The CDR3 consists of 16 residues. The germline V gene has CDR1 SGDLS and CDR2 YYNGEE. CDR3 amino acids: CASSVAPSVASETQYF. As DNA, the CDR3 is TGTGCCAGCAGCGTAGCGCCCTCGGTAGCGTCGGAGACCCAGTACTTC. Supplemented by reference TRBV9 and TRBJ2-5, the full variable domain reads DSGVTQTPKHLITATGQRVTLRCSPRSGDLSVYWYQQSLDQGLQFLIQYYNGEERAKGNILERFSAQQFPDLHSELNLSSLELGDSALYFCASSVAPSVASETQYFGPGTRLLVL.

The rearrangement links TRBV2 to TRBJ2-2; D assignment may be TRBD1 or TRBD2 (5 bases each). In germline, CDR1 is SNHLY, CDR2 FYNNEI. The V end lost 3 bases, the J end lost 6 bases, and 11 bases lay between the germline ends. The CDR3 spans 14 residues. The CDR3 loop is CASSERKGPGELFF. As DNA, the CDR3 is TGTGCCAGCAGTGAGCGGAAGGGACCCGGGGAGCTGTTTTTT.

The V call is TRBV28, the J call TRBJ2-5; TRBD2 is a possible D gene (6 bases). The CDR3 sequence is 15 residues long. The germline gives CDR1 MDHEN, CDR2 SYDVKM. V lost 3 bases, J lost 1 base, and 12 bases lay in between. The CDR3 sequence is CASSFGGVSQETQYF. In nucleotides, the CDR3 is TGTGCCAGCAGTTTCGGCGGGGTTTCCCAAGAGACCCAGTACTTC.

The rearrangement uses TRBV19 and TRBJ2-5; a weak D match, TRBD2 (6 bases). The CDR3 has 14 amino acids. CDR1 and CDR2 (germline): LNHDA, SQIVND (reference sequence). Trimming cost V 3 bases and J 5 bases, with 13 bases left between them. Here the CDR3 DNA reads TGTGCCAGTAGTATGAGGCGCCTAGCGGAGACCCAGTACTTC. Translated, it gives CASSMRRLAETQYF. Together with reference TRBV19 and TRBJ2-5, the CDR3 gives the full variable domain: DGGITQSPKYLFRKEGQNVTLSCEQNLNHDAMYWYRQDPGQGLRLIYYSQIVNDFQKGDIAEGYSVSREKKESFPLTVTSAQKNPTAFYLCASSMRRLAETQYFGPGTRLLVL.

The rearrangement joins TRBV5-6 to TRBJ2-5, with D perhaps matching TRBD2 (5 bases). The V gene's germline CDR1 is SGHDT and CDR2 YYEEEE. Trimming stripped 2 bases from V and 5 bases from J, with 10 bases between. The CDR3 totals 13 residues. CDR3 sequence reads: CASSFEGWETQYF. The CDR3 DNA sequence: TGTGCCAGCAGCTTTGAGGGCTGGGAGACCCAGTACTTC. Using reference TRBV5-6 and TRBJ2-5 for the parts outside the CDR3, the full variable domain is DAGVTQSPTHLIKTRGQQVTLRCSPKSGHDTVSWYQQALGQGPQFIFQYYEEEERQRGNFPDRFSGHQFPNYSSELNVNALLLGDSALYLCASSFEGWETQYFGPGTRLLVL.

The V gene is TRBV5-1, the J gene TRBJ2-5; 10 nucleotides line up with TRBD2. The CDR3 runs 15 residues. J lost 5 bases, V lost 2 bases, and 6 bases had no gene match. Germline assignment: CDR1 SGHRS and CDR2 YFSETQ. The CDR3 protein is CASSFRLAGSETQYF. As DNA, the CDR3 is TGCGCCAGCAGCTTCCGACTAGCGGGTTCTGAGACCCAGTACTTC.